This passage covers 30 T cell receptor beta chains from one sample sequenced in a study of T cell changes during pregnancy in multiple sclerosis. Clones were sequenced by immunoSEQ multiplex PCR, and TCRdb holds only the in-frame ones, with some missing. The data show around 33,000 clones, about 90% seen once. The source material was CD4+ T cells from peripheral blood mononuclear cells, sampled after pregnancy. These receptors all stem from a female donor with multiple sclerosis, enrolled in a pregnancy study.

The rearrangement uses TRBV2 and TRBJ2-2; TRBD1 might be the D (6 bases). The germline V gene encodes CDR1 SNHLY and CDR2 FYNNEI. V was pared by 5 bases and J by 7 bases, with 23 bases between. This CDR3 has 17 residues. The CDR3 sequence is CASSPSKGNRVSGELFF. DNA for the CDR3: TGTGCCAGCAGTCCGTCCAAGGGGAACAGGGTTAGCGGGGAGCTGTTTTTT.

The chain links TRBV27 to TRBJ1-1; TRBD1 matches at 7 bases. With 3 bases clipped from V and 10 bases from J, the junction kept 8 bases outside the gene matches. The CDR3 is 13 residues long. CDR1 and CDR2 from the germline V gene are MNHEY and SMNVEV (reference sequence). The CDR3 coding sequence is TGTGCCAGCAGTTTTTCCGACAGGGCAGTAGCTTTCTTT. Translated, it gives CASSFSDRAVAFF.

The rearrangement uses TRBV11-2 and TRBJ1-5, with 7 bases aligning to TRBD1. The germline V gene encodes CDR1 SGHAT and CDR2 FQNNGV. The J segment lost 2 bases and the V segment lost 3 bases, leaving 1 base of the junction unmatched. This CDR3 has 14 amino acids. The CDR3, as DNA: TGTGCCAGCAGCTTGGGACAGCGCAATCAGCCCCAGCATTTT. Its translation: CASSLGQRNQPQHF.

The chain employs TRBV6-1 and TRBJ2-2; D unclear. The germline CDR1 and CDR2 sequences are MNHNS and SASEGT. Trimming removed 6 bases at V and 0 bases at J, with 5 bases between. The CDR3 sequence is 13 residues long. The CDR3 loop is CASRFSNTGELFF. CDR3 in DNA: TGTGCCAGCAGATTCTCGAACACCGGGGAGCTGTTTTTT.

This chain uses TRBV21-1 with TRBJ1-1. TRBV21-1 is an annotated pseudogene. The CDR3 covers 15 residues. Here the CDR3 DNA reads TGTGCCAGCAGCTTTTCGATTGAGATGAACACTGAAGCTTTCTTT. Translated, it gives CASSFSIEMNTEAFF.

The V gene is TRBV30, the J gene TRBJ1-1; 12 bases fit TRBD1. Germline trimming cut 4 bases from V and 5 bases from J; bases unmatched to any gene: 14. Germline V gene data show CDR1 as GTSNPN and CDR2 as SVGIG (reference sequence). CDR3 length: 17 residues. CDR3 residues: CAWTSRAGQGARTEAFF. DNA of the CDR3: TGTGCCTGGACTTCCCGGGCGGGACAGGGGGCAAGAACTGAAGCTTTCTTT. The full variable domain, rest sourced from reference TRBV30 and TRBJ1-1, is SQTIHQWPATLVQPVGSPLSLECTVEGTSNPNLYWYRQAAGRGLQLLFYSVGIGQISSEVPQNLSASRPQDRQFILSSKKLLLSDSGFYLCAWTSRAGQGARTEAFFGQGTRLTVV.

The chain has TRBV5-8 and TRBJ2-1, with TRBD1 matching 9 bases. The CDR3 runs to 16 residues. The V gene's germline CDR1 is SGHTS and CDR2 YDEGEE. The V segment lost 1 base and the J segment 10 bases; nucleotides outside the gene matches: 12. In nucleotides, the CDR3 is TGTGCCAGCAGCTTGCGGCGGACAGGGGTGTGGGAAGAGCAGTTCTTC. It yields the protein CASSLRRTGVWEEQFF.

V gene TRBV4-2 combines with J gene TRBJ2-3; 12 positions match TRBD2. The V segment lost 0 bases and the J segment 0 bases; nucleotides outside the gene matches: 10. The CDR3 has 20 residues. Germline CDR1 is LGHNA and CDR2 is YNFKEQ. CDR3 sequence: CASSQEWLAGGSTSTDTQYF. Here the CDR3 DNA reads TGTGCCAGCAGCCAAGAGTGGCTAGCGGGGGGGTCCACTAGCACAGATACGCAGTATTTT.

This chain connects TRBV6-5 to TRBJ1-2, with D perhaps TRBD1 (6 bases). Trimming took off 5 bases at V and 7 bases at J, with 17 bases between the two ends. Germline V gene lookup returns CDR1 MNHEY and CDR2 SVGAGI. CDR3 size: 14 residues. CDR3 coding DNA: TGTGCCAGCAGTCCGCTGGGGGGGGCTATTGGCTACACCTTC. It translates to CASSPLGGAIGYTF.

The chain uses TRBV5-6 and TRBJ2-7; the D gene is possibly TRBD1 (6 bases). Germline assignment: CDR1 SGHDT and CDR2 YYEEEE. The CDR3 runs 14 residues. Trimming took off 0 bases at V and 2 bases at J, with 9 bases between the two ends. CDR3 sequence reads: CASSLGDRPYEQYF. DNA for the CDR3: TGTGCCAGCAGCTTGGGTGACAGGCCCTACGAGCAGTACTTC.

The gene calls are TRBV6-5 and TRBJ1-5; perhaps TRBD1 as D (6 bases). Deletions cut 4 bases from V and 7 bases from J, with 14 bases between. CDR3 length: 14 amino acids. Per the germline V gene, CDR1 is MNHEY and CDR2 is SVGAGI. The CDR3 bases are TGTGCCAGCAGTTCCCCGACAGGACGGCAGCCCCAGCATTTT. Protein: CASSSPTGRQPQHF.

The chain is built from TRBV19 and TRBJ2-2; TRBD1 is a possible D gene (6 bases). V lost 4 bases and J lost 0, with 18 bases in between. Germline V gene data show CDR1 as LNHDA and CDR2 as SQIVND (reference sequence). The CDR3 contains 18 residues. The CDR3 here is CASSTDPRAGANTGELFF. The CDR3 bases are TGTGCCAGTAGTACCGACCCTAGAGCAGGGGCGAACACCGGGGAGCTGTTTTTT.

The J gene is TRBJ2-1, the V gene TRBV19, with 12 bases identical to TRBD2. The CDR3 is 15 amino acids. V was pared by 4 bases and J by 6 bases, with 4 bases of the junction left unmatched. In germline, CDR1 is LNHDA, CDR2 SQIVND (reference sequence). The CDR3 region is CASSTLAGGPNEQFF. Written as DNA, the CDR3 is TGTGCCAGTAGTACCCTAGCGGGAGGGCCCAATGAGCAGTTCTTC.

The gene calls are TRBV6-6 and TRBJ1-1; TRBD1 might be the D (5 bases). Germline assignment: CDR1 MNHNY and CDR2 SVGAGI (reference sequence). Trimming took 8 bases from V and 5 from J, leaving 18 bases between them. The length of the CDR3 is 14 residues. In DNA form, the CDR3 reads TGTGCCAGCGGCCCCAGCGGTCGGGGGACTGAAGCTTTCTTT. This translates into CASGPSGRGTEAFF.

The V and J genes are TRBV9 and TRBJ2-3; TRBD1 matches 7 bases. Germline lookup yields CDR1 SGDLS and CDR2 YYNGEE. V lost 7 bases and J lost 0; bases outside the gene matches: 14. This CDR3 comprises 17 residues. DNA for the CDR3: TGTGCCAGCCGGCTCCACGGGACAGCAACTAGCACAGATACGCAGTATTTT. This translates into CASRLHGTATSTDTQYF.

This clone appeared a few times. The CDR3 DNA reads as TGCGCCAGCAGCCCTACAGGGGCCGAAACGCAGTATTTT. Protein product: CASSPTGAETQYF. The chain carries TRBV5-1 and TRBJ2-3, with 7 bases matching TRBD1. The J segment lost 9 bases and the V segment lost 4 bases, leaving 8 bases of the junction unmatched. This CDR3 contains 13 residues. The germline CDR1 and CDR2 sequences are SGHRS and YFSETQ. The whole variable domain, remainder taken from reference TRBV5-1 and TRBJ2-3, is KAGVTQTPRYLIKTRGQQVTLSCSPISGHRSVSWYQQTPGQGLQFLFEYFSETQRNKGNFPGRFSGRQFSNSRSEMNVSTLELGDSALYLCASSPTGAETQYFGPGTRLTVL.

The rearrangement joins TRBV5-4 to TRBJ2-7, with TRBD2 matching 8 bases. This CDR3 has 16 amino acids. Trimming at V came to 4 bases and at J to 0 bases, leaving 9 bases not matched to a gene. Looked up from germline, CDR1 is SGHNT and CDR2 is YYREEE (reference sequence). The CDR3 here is CASSADPGTSSYEQYF. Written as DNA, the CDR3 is TGTGCCAGCAGCGCGGATCCCGGGACTAGCTCCTACGAGCAGTACTTC.

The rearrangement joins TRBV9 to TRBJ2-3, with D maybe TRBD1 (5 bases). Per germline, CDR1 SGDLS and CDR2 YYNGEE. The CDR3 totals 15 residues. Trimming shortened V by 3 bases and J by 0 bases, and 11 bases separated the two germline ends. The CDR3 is CASSAGFTSTDTQYF. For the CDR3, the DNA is TGTGCCAGCAGCGCAGGGTTTACTAGCACAGATACGCAGTATTTT.

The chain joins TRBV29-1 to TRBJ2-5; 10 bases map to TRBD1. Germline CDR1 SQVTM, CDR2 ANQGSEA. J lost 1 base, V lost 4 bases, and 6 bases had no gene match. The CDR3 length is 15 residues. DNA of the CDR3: TGCAGCGTTGGACGGACAGGGGGGGTCCAAGAGACCCAGTACTTC. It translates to CSVGRTGGVQETQYF.

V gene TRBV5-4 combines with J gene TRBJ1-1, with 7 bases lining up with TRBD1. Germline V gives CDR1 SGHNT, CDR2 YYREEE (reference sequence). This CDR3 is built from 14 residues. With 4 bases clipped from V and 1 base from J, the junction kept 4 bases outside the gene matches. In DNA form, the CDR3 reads TGTGCCAGCAGCGCGAACAGGGGGAACACTGAAGCTTTCTTT. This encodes CASSANRGNTEAFF.

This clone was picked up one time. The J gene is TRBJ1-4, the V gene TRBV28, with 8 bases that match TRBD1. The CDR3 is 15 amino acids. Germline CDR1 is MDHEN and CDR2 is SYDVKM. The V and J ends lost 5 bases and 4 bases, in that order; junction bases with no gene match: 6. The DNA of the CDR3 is TGTGCCAGCAGTGTCCCACAGGGGGGTAATGAAAAACTGTTTTTT. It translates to CASSVPQGGNEKLFF.

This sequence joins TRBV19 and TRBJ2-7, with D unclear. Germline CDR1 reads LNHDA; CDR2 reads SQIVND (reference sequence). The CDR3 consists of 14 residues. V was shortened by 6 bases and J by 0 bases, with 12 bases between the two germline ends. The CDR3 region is CASSHDANSYEQYF. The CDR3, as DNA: TGTGCCAGTAGCCACGATGCTAACTCCTACGAGCAGTACTTC.

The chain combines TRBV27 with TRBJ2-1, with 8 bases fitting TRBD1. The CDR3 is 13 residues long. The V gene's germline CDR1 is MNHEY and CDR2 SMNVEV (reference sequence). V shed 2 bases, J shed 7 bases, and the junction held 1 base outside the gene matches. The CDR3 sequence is CASSLRTGNEQFF. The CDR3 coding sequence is TGTGCCAGCAGTTTACGGACAGGGAATGAGCAGTTCTTC.

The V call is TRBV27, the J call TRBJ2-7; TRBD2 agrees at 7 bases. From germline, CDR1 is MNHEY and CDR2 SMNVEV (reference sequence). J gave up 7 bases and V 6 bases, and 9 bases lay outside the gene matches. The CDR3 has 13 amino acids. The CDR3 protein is CASSWGLRREQYF. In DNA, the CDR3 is TGTGCCAGCAGCTGGGGACTACGAAGGGAGCAGTACTTC.

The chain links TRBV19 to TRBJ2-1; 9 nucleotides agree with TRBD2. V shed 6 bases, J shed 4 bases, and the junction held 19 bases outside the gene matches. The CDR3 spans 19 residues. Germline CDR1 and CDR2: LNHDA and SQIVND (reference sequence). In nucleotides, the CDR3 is TGTGCCAGTAGCCTCCGCGCCAGGGGATTAGCGGGAGTTTACAATGAGCAGTTCTTC. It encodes CASSLRARGLAGVYNEQFF.

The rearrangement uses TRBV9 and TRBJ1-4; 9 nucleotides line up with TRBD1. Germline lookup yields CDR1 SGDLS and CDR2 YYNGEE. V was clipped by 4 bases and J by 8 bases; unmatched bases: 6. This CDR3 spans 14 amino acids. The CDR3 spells CASSPDRGEEKLFF. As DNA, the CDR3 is TGTGCCAGCAGCCCGGACAGGGGAGAAGAAAAACTGTTTTTT.

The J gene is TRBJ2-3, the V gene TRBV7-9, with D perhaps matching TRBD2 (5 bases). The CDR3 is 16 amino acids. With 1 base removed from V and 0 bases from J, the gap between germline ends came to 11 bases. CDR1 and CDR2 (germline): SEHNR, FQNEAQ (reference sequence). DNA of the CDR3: TGTGCCAGCAGCTTAGACTGGTCGGGGAGCACAGATACGCAGTATTTT. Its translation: CASSLDWSGSTDTQYF.

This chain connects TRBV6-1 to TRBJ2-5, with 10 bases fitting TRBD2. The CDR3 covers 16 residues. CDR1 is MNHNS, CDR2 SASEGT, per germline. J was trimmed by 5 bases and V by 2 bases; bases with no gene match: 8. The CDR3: CASSEQAGGGKETQYF. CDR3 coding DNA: TGTGCCAGCAGTGAACAAGCGGGAGGGGGGAAGGAGACCCAGTACTTC.

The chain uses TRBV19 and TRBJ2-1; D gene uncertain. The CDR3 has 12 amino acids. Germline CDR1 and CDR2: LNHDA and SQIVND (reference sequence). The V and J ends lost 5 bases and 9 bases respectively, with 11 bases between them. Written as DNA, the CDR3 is TGTGCCAGTAGTCCCCGCAGGTTTGAGCAGTTCTTC. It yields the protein CASSPRRFEQFF.

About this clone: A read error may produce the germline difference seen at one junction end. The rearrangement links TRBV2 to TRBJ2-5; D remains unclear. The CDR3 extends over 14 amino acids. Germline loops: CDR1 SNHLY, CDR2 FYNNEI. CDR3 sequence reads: CASREVLAQETQYF. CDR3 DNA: TGTGCCAGCAGGGAAGTCCTGGCCCAAGAGACCCAGTACTTC.